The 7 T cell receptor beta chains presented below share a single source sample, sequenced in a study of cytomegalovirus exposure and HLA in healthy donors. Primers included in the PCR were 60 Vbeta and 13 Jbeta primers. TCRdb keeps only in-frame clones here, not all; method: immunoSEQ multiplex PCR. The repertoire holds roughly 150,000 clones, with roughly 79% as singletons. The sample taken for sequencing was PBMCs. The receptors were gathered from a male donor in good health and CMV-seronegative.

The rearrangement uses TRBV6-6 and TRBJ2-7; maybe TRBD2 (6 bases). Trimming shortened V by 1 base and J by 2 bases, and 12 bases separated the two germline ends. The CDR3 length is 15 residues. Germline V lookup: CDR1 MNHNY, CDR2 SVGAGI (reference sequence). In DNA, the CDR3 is TGTGCCAGCAGTTACTGGAGGGTCTCAACCTACGAGCAGTACTTC. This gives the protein CASSYWRVSTYEQYF.

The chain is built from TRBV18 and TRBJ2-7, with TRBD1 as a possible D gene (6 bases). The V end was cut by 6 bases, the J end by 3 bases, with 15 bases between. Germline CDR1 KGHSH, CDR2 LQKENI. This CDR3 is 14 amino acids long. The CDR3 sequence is CASSRGGPSYEQYF. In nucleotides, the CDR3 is TGTGCCAGCTCCCGAGGGGGTCCGAGCTACGAGCAGTACTTC.

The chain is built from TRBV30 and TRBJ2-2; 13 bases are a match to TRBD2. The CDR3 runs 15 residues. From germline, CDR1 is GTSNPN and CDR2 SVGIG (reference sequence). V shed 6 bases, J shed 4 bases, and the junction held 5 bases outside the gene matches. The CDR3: CACTTSGRSTGELFF. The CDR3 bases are TGTGCCTGCACGACTAGCGGGAGGTCCACCGGGGAGCTGTTTTTT.

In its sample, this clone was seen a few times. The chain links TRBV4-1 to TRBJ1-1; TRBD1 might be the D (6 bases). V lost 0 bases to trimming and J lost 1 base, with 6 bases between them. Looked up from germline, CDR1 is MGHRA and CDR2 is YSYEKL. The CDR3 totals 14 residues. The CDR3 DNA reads TGCGCCAGCAGCCAAGACAGGGGGAACACTGAAGCTTTCTTT. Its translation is CASSQDRGNTEAFF.

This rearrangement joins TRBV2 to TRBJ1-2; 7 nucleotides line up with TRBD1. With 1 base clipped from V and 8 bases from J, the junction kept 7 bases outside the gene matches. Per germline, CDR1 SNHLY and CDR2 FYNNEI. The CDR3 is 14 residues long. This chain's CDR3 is CASSEVRQGWGYTF. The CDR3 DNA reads TGTGCCAGCAGTGAAGTCCGACAGGGATGGGGCTACACCTTC.

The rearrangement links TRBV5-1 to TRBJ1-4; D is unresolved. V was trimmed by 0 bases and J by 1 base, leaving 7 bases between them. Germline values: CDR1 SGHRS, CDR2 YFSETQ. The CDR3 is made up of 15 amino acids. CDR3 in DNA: TGCGCCAGCAGCTTGGTTCCAGAAACTAATGAAAAACTGTTTTTT. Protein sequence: CASSLVPETNEKLFF.

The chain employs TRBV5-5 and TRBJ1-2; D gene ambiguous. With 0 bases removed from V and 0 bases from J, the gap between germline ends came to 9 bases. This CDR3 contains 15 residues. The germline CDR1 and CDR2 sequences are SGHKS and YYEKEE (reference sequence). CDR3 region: CASSLGANSNYGYTF. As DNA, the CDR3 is TGTGCCAGCAGCTTGGGGGCGAATTCTAACTATGGCTACACCTTC.